Below are 2 T cell receptor beta chains sequenced from a single sample in a study of prognosis after radiotherapy for stage I lung cancer. Amplification of the TCR beta CDR3 (from genomic DNA) was done by two-round multiplex PCR. First-round PCR employed TRBV- and TRBJ-specific primers for each gene. From the multiplex PCR reads, TCRdb called clonotypes with MiXCR, one entry per CDR3 protein. The table lists roughly 38,000 distinct CDR3 sequences, approximately 24% of them singletons, with 25% to 30% in the top ten. Source: PBMCs, taken before or after stereotactic body radiation therapy (not recorded which). Source of these receptors: a donor aged 50 or older with non-small cell lung cancer.

This clonotype was observed many times. The gene calls are TRBV19 and TRBJ2-1; 10 bases fit TRBD1. The germline gives CDR1 LNHDA, CDR2 SQIVND (reference sequence). There are 16 residues in the CDR3. Trimming at V came to 2 bases and at J to 7 bases, leaving 8 bases not matched to a gene. CDR3 DNA: TGTGCCAGTAGTATACAGGTGACAGGGGGCCGGAATGAGCAGTTCTTC. Translated: CASSIQVTGGRNEQFF.

V and J are TRBV7-3 and TRBJ2-2; the D is unclear. V lost 4 bases and J 4 bases, leaving 7 bases between the germline ends. The V gene's germline CDR1 is SGHTA and CDR2 FQGTGA. The CDR3 runs to 13 residues. CDR3 in DNA: TGTGCCAGCAGCTCGTTCGCCACCGGGGAGCTGTTTTTT. Amino acid sequence: CASSSFATGELFF.